These 9 T cell receptor beta chains were sequenced from one sample in a study of T-cell memory formation after mild COVID-19. TCRdb reprocessed the 5' RACE reads via MiXCR and lists one record per CDR3 protein. The table lists tens of thousands of distinct CDR3 sequences, 6.1% of them singletons. Material for sequencing was PBMCs or a T cell subset sorted from them (not recorded which). Receptors were obtained from an adult who had mild COVID-19 (a few samples of this study predate the infection). Cell type and time point are not known.

The chain couples TRBV30 to TRBJ1-6; D unclear. In germline, CDR1 is GTSNPN, CDR2 SVGIG (reference sequence). V lost 1 base and J lost 6, with 10 bases in between. The CDR3 extends over 14 amino acids. The CDR3 region is CAWSATVTNSPLHF. CDR3 in DNA: TGTGCCTGGAGTGCAACAGTTACTAATTCACCCCTCCACTTT.

This clonotype was observed many times. V gene TRBV6-5 combines with J gene TRBJ2-3, with 7 bases lining up with TRBD2. The CDR3 length is 16 residues. Trimming took 0 bases from V and 6 from J; bases not matched to a gene: 9. The V gene's germline CDR1 is MNHEY and CDR2 SVGAGI. The CDR3 loop is CASSYSTNLAADTQYF. The CDR3, as DNA: TGTGCCAGCAGTTACTCCACCAATCTAGCGGCCGATACGCAGTATTTT.

This chain joins TRBV27 and TRBJ2-7; 8 positions match TRBD1. Germline trimming cut 3 bases from V and 1 base from J; bases unmatched to any gene: 11. CDR1 is MNHEY and CDR2 is SMNVEV in the germline V gene (reference sequence). The CDR3 is 17 residues long. The chain's CDR3 is CASSFRSPRGRSYEQYF. As DNA, the CDR3 is TGTGCCAGCAGTTTTAGGTCCCCCAGGGGGCGATCCTACGAGCAGTACTTC.

The chain has TRBV7-8 and TRBJ1-6; D unclear. V gave up 1 base and J gave up 6 bases, with 16 bases separating them. The germline V gene has CDR1 SGHVS and CDR2 FQNEAQ. CDR3 length: 17 residues. In nucleotides, the CDR3 is TGTGCCAGCAGCTTAGGGACGTTCTCGGCGGCTAATTCACCCCTCCACTTT. Protein product: CASSLGTFSAANSPLHF.

This clonotype has a handful of counts. The J gene is TRBJ1-5, the V gene TRBV5-1, with 8 bases identical to TRBD1. The CDR3 consists of 16 residues. The V and J ends lost 3 bases and 0 bases, in that order; junction bases with no gene match: 5. Germline-derived CDR1 and CDR2 are SGHRS and YFSETQ. CDR3 region: CASSSGGSYSNQPQHF. In DNA form, the CDR3 reads TGCGCCAGCAGCTCAGGGGGCTCCTATAGCAATCAGCCCCAGCATTTT.

This clonotype was detected many times. The chain uses TRBV12-3 or TRBV12-4 and TRBJ1-4, with D possibly matching TRBD1 (5 bases). V was cut by 1 base and J by 0 bases, with 6 bases left in between. The CDR3 runs 15 residues. CDR3 bases: TGTGCCAGCAGTTTAGGGGGGGCAACTAATGAAAAACTGTTTTTT. Translation gives CASSLGGATNEKLFF.

This clonotype showed up just a few times. This chain joins TRBV3-1 and TRBJ1-2; D might be TRBD1 (6 bases). Germline CDR1 is LGHDT and CDR2 is YNNKEL (reference sequence). The germline V and J ends were trimmed by 5 bases and 2 bases, with 12 bases remaining between them. CDR3 length: 14 residues. CDR3 coding DNA: TGTGCCAGCAGCGAAGCCGGGACAAACTATGGCTACACCTTC. Its translation is CASSEAGTNYGYTF.

This clonotype appeared many times. J is TRBJ2-7 and V is TRBV7-2, with D perhaps assigned TRBD1 or TRBD2 (6 bases each). The CDR3 has 14 amino acids. Trimming took off 7 bases at V and 0 bases at J, with 13 bases between the two ends. Germline V gene sequence: CDR1 SGHTA, CDR2 FQGNSA. This chain's CDR3 is CASKEGGPSYEQYF. The CDR3 nucleotides are TGTGCCAGCAAGGAAGGGGGGCCCTCCTACGAGCAGTACTTC.

The J gene is TRBJ1-6, the V gene TRBV6-6, with D possibly matching TRBD1 (5 bases). Between the trimmed V and J ends, which lost 6 bases and 0 bases, there was a span of 9 bases. In germline, CDR1 is MNHNY, CDR2 SVGAGI (reference sequence). There are 15 residues in the CDR3. CDR3 region: CASSQGSSYNSPLHF. The CDR3 nucleotides are TGTGCCAGCAGCCAGGGAAGCTCCTATAATTCACCCCTCCACTTT.